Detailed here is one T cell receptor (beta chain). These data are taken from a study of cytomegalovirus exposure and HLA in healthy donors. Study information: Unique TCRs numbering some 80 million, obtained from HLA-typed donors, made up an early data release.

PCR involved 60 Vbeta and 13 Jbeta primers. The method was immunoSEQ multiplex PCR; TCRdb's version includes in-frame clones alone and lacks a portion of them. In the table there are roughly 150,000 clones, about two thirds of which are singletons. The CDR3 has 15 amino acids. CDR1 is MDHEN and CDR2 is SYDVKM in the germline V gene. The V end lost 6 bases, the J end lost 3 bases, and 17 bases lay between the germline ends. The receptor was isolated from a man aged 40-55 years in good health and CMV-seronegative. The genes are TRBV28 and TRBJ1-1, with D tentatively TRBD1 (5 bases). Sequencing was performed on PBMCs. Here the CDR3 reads CASSSLGGEDTEAFF. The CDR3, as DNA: TGTGCCAGCAGCTCCCTAGGAGGGGAGGACACTGAAGCTTTCTTT.